This TCR beta chain was captured by sequencing in a study of cytotoxic CD8 clonotypes in ibrutinib-treated CLL. Study context: Once patients had received a median 12 months of treatment, range 6 to 36, response samples were obtained.

General study points: Clonality rose at ibrutinib response and fell back toward baseline at progression. In sustained-remission versus progressing patients, sampling times differed. Age-matched healthy donor levels were exceeded by baseline clonality, which tracked circulating CD8+ T-cell counts.

The CDR3 has 15 residues. Trimming shortened V by 7 bases and J by 5 bases, and 24 bases separated the two germline ends. Germline loops: CDR1 SQVTM, CDR2 ANQGSEA. Repertoires were generated with immunoSEQ multiplex PCR, while TCRdb's copy carries only in-frame clones and drops some. The sample shows 55,000 to 85,000 clones, roughly nine tenths of them seen only once. As for this clone: What it binds is not known.

The receptor's source is a human donor with chronic lymphocytic leukemia. The chain uses TRBV29-1 and TRBJ2-7; D might be TRBD1 (6 bases). This sample comprised PBMCs, obtained after 12 months of ibrutinib treatment. The DNA of the CDR3 is TGCAGCGGGGGAACTCCGGGGTCAGGGGACCACGAGCAGTACTTC. Translation gives CSGGTPGSGDHEQYF.